These 16 T cell receptor beta chains were all obtained from the same sample, sequenced in a study of T cells in Graves' hyperthyroidism and ophthalmopathy. There were TCR beta CDR3 regions amplified from RNA transcripts. TCR CDR3 underwent first-round RT-PCR with the HTBI primer set. From the multiplex PCR reads, TCRdb called clonotypes with MiXCR, one entry per CDR3 protein. The table records roughly 300,000 distinct CDR3 sequences, less than 30% of them present only once. Sample: blood. All receptors derive from a man aged 35 to 55 with Graves' hyperthyroidism that later progressed to Graves' ophthalmopathy.

This clonotype was seen many times. The CDR3 region has the DNA TGTGCCAGCACCACGGGGACTGGTGGCTACACCTTC. Translated: CASTTGTGGYTF. This chain joins TRBV9 and TRBJ1-2; D is possibly TRBD1 (5 bases). Deletions cut 6 bases from V and 7 bases from J, with 13 bases between. Germline values: CDR1 SGDLS, CDR2 YYNGEE. The CDR3 is made up of 12 amino acids.

This clonotype was counted ten times or more. The chain employs TRBV6-5 and TRBJ2-7; 7 positions match TRBD1. Germline loops: CDR1 MNHEY, CDR2 SVGAGI. Losses at the gene ends were 10 bases for V and 11 bases for J; bases not matched to a gene: 20. The CDR3 runs to 14 residues. The CDR3 nucleotides read TGTGCCACACGCACTCCAGGACAGGATTATAGGGAGTACTTC. Its protein product is CATRTPGQDYREYF.

This clonotype appeared many times. The J gene is TRBJ2-2, the V gene TRBV7-3; D is undetermined. Germline V gene lookup returns CDR1 SGHTA and CDR2 FQGTGA. CDR3 length: 14 residues. V dropped 4 bases and J dropped 5 bases, with 11 bases sitting between them. This CDR3 reads CASSSDPWTGELFF. CDR3 DNA sequence: TGTGCCAGCAGCTCGGACCCATGGACCGGGGAGCTGTTTTTT.

This clonotype was detected ten times or more. The genes are TRBV19 and TRBJ1-2; perhaps TRBD1 as D (6 bases). The CDR3 consists of 15 residues. Trimming removed 10 bases from V and 3 bases from J, with 21 bases in between. CDR1 and CDR2 (germline): LNHDA, SQIVND (reference sequence). CDR3 bases: TGTGCCACCACCCCGGTCCGGCGGACAGACTATGGCTACACCTTC. Translating gives CATTPVRRTDYGYTF.

This clonotype was recorded many times. This chain uses TRBV20-1 with TRBJ2-2, with D maybe TRBD2 (7 bases). Germline loops: CDR1 DFQATT, CDR2 SNEGSKA (reference sequence). There are 17 residues in the CDR3. Trimming took off 0 bases at V and 4 bases at J, with 18 bases between the two ends. This CDR3 reads CSARDTGGGRGTGELFF. The DNA for the CDR3 is TGCAGTGCTAGAGACACGGGGGGCGGGAGAGGCACCGGGGAGCTGTTTTTT.

Ten or more counts support this clonotype. V gene TRBV27 combines with J gene TRBJ2-7; TRBD2 matches at 9 bases. CDR1 and CDR2 (germline): MNHEY, SMNVEV (reference sequence). CDR3 length: 18 residues. With V trimmed by 6 bases and J by 2 bases, 17 bases remained unmatched. The CDR3 loop reads CASSPPDRGREGTYEQYF. The DNA for the CDR3 is TGTGCCAGCAGCCCACCTGATCGGGGGCGGGAGGGCACCTACGAGCAGTACTTC.

The table lists this clonotype with many counts. The V call is TRBV6-1, the J call TRBJ1-3; D gene unclear. The ends were cut back, 6 bases at V and 2 bases at J, with 8 bases in the middle. This CDR3 region has 13 residues. Germline loops: CDR1 MNHNS, CDR2 SASEGT. The CDR3 region is CASRKTPGNTIYF. The CDR3 nucleotides are TGTGCCAGCAGGAAGACACCTGGAAACACCATATATTTT.

This clonotype has a count of ten or more. V and J are TRBV5-1 and TRBJ1-1, with a tentative D call TRBD1 (6 bases). Looked up from germline, CDR1 is SGHRS and CDR2 is YFSETQ. This CDR3 has 13 residues. The V end lost 4 bases, the J end lost 1 base, and 8 bases lay between the germline ends. The CDR3 bases are TGCGCCAGCAGCGGGGGACAGAACACTGAAGCTTTCTTT. Its translation is CASSGGQNTEAFF.

The CDR3 sequence is CASRQGMGGELFF. The CDR3 nucleotides read TGTGCCAGCAGACAGGGGATGGGCGGGGAGCTGTTTTTT. The chain couples TRBV11-2 to TRBJ2-2; 7 bases match TRBD1. After removal of 6 bases from V and 7 bases from J, the junction contained 5 bases not matched to a gene. The germline gives CDR1 SGHAT, CDR2 FQNNGV. The CDR3 has 13 residues.

This clonotype has at least ten counts. The chain is built from TRBV14 and TRBJ1-1; TRBD1 might be the D (6 bases). Deletions cut 2 bases from V and 3 bases from J, with 10 bases between. Germline V gives CDR1 SGHDN, CDR2 FVKESK. CDR3 length: 14 residues. CDR3 DNA sequence: TGTGCCAGCAGCCAATTAGGGGGTTACACTGAAGCTTTCTTT. Its protein is CASSQLGGYTEAFF.

V and J are TRBV24-1 and TRBJ1-1; 8 bases are shared with TRBD1. Trimming removed 7 bases from V and 6 bases from J; junction bases left unmatched: 6. This CDR3 contains 13 residues. CDR1 and CDR2 (germline): KGHDR, SFDVKD. The CDR3 is CATRDSGQAEAFF. CDR3 DNA sequence: TGTGCCACCAGAGACTCGGGACAGGCTGAAGCTTTCTTT.

This clonotype was detected many times. The chain employs TRBV6-1 and TRBJ2-5; 7 positions match TRBD2. This CDR3 region has 14 residues. CDR1 is MNHNS and CDR2 is SASEGT in the germline V gene. V was clipped by 8 bases and J by 5 bases; unmatched bases: 11. DNA of the CDR3: TGTGCCAGCGCAGGAACCGGGAGGCGGGAGACCCAGTACTTC. Protein sequence: CASAGTGRRETQYF.

The genes are TRBV11-2 and TRBJ2-2, with D unresolved. Germline CDR1 SGHAT, CDR2 FQNNGV. V dropped 2 bases and J dropped 2 bases, with 12 bases sitting between them. The CDR3 covers 16 residues. DNA of the CDR3: TGTGCCAGCAGCTTAACCCCAGACCTTAACACCGGGGAGCTGTTTTTT. Residues: CASSLTPDLNTGELFF. Together with reference TRBV11-2 and TRBJ2-2, the CDR3 gives the full variable domain: EAGVAQSPRYKIIEKRQSVAFWCNPISGHATLYWYQQILGQGPKLLIQFQNNGVVDDSQLPKDRFSAERLKGVDSTLKIQPAKLEDSAVYLCASSLTPDLNTGELFFGEGSRLTVL.

This clonotype was detected many times. The V call is TRBV28, the J call TRBJ2-7; no clear D. Per germline, CDR1 MDHEN and CDR2 SYDVKM. The CDR3 has 16 amino acids. The ends were cut back, 7 bases at V and 4 bases at J, with 23 bases in the middle. The CDR3 nucleotides read TGTGCCAGCACCCCGGTAACTGCAGGTTTGGGGTACGAGCAGTACTTC. This sequence encodes CASTPVTAGLGYEQYF.

The J gene is TRBJ2-7, the V gene TRBV4-2, with 12 nucleotides matching TRBD1. V gave up 0 bases and J gave up 3 bases; unmatched junction bases: 6. This CDR3 contains 17 residues. Germline CDR1 is LGHNA and CDR2 is YNFKEQ. CDR3 protein: CASSQDTGTGGFYEQYF. CDR3 in DNA: TGTGCCAGCAGCCAAGATACCGGGACAGGGGGCTTCTACGAGCAGTACTTC.

This sequence joins TRBV28 and TRBJ1-1; possible D gene TRBD1, 6 bases. Trimming took off 5 bases at V and 4 bases at J, with 14 bases between the two ends. The germline gives CDR1 MDHEN, CDR2 SYDVKM. This CDR3 comprises 14 residues. CDR3 in DNA: TGTGCCAGCAGTCCGGACAGCCCAGCCACTGAAGCTTTCTTT. Amino acids: CASSPDSPATEAFF.